Each of the 24 T cell receptor beta chains below was sequenced from the same sample in a study of T cell clonality in common variable immunodeficiency. Clones were sequenced by immunoSEQ multiplex PCR, and TCRdb holds only the in-frame ones, with some missing. The sample shows some 50,000 clones, none of them appearing just once. Sequencing was done on a sample of peripheral blood mononuclear cells. Source of these receptors: a person between 18 and 75 years old in good health.

This clone has at least ten counts. Coverage ceases 3 residues before the CDR3 finishes, and the germline J gene fills in the end. The J gene is TRBJ2-5, the V gene TRBV12-3 or TRBV12-4, with D maybe TRBD2 (6 bases). The CDR3 runs 13 residues. V was cut by 4 bases and J by 5 bases, with 11 bases left in between. The CDR3 sequence: CASSSWRGETQYF. The covered CDR3 bases are TGTGCCAGCAGTTCCTGGAGGGGCGAGACC.

This clone showed up many times. The read gets to within 3 residues of the CDR3 end, and the germline J gene fills in the rest. The rearrangement uses TRBV20-1 and TRBJ2-3; 9 bases align to TRBD2. Trimming removed 3 bases from V and 2 bases from J; junction bases left unmatched: 18. CDR3 length: 19 amino acids. The germline CDR1 and CDR2 sequences are DFQATT and SNEGSKA (reference sequence). The CDR3 spells CSARPRKAGGPNNTDTQYF. The sequenced CDR3 bases are TGCAGTGCTAGGCCTAGAAAAGCGGGGGGACCAAACAACACAGATACG.

This clone was seen at least ten times. The CDR3 end falls 3 residues outside the read, so it is completed with the germline J gene. The chain carries TRBV7-2 and TRBJ2-3, with D unresolved. The CDR3 is 14 amino acids. Germline V gene sequence: CDR1 SGHTA, CDR2 FQGNSA. The ends were cut back, 8 bases at V and 4 bases at J, with 16 bases in the middle. The part of the CDR3 DNA that was read is TGTGCCAGCTGGTTAGGTGCAGAATCAGATACG. This gives the protein CASWLGAESDT. The CDR3 in full is CASWLGAESDTQYF.

This clone was detected many times. The CDR3 end lies 3 residues beyond the end of the read and is filled in from the germline J gene. The chain couples TRBV20-1 to TRBJ2-4; 8 positions match TRBD2. The germline CDR1 and CDR2 sequences are DFQATT and SNEGSKA (reference sequence). This CDR3 contains 12 residues. Germline trimming cut 5 bases from V and 8 bases from J; bases unmatched to any gene: 5. The part of the CDR3 DNA that was read is TGCAGTGCTCAGCGGGGGAGATACATT. Translation: CSAQRGRYI. The entire CDR3 protein is CSAQRGRYIQYF.

This clone was detected ten times or more. The CDR3 end falls 3 residues outside the read, so it is completed with the germline J gene. The gene calls are TRBV18 and TRBJ2-5; 9 bases are a match to TRBD2. The length of the CDR3 is 17 residues. J was trimmed by 4 bases and V by 0 bases; bases with no gene match: 9. Per germline, CDR1 KGHSH and CDR2 LQKENI. The sequenced CDR3 bases are TGTGCCAGCTCACCACCATTAGCGGGGGACCGAGGAGAGACC. Translation gives CASSPPLAGDRGET. The full CDR3 reads CASSPPLAGDRGETQYF.

This clone was observed at least ten times. The sequence runs out 3 residues before the end of the CDR3; the remainder is reconstructed from the germline J gene. The rearrangement uses TRBV7-6 and TRBJ1-1, with D possibly matching TRBD1 (6 bases). The CDR3 loop spans 16 amino acids. The germline V and J ends were trimmed by 0 bases and 0 bases, with 11 bases remaining between them. Germline V CDR1 and CDR2: SGHVS, FNYEAQ. The sequenced part of the CDR3 DNA is TGTGCCAGCAGCTTAGCCAGGGACAACATGAACACTGAA. Protein product: CASSLARDNMNTE. The entire CDR3 is CASSLARDNMNTEAFF.

There are many counts of this clone. From the germline J gene comes the end of the CDR3, since the read stops 3 residues before it. The V gene is TRBV6-2 or TRBV6-3, the J gene TRBJ2-5; 8 bases line up with TRBD2. This CDR3 has 14 residues. The J segment lost 5 bases and the V segment lost 6 bases, leaving 8 bases of the junction unmatched. The germline V gene has CDR1 MNHEY and CDR2 SVGEGT. CDR3 bases read: TGTGCCAGCAGCAAAGCGGGAGTTGGGGAGACC. Translating gives CASSKAGVGET. The entire CDR3 reads CASSKAGVGETQYF.

This clone was counted many times. The observed sequence ends 3 residues before the CDR3 terminus, with the missing tail filled in from the germline J gene. The chain is built from TRBV9 and TRBJ1-2; D may be TRBD1 (6 bases). Germline CDR1 and CDR2: SGDLS and YYNGEE. The CDR3 is made up of 12 amino acids. CDR3 region: CASSDRVVGYTF. The part of the CDR3 DNA that was read is TGTGCCAGCAGCGACAGGGTGGTGGGC.

This clone was seen a handful of times. Sequencing ends 3 residues short of the CDR3 end; the germline J gene provides the rest. The chain links TRBV20-1 to TRBJ1-2; 11 bases fit TRBD1. Germline V gives CDR1 DFQATT, CDR2 SNEGSKA (reference sequence). This CDR3 spans 12 amino acids. The chain's CDR3 is CSLGQGANGYTF. The CDR3 bases that were read are TGCAGCTTAGGACAGGGGGCGAATGGC.

This clone has at least ten counts. The read comes to an end 3 residues before the CDR3 does, leaving the germline J gene to fill in the end. The V and J genes are TRBV6-1 and TRBJ1-2; D is unclear. The length of the CDR3 is 12 residues. Germline CDR1 and CDR2: MNHNS and SASEGT. The V gene lost 3 bases and the J gene lost 6 bases, with 8 bases spanning the gap. The sequenced CDR3 bases are TGTGCCAGCAGTGATTGGCAGAATGGC. Amino acid sequence: CASSDWQNG. The full CDR3 protein reads CASSDWQNGYTF.

This clone showed up many times. The CDR3 end is not reached by the read, which stops 3 residues before it; the germline J gene fills it in. The chain links TRBV20-1 to TRBJ2-3, with 11 bases that match TRBD2. This CDR3 has 13 residues. Germline CDR1 reads DFQATT; CDR2 reads SNEGSKA (reference sequence). CDR3 residues: CSAASGGLPAQYF. Incomplete CDR3 DNA: TGCAGTGCCGCTAGCGGGGGGCTCCCAGCG.

This clone has ten or more counts. The germline gene is not matched at one end of the junction; a read error may be the cause. The DNA ends 3 residues before the CDR3 does, and the rest of the CDR3 is filled in from the germline J gene. V and J are TRBV4-2 and TRBJ2-5, with D possibly TRBD1 on 6 matching bases. The CDR3 spans 17 residues. Germline CDR1 and CDR2: LGHNA and YNFKEQ. CDR3 bases read: TGCGCCAGCAGCCAAGGTCTGATGGTGAGGGGGCAAGAGACC. Its protein is CASSQGLMVRGQET. The whole CDR3 region reads CASSQGLMVRGQETQYF.

This clone has more than one count but fewer than ten. The CDR3 goes on 3 residues after the read ends, and that part is filled in from the germline J gene. The chain is built from TRBV7-9 and TRBJ2-3; 7 positions agree with TRBD2. This CDR3 region has 14 residues. The V gene end was trimmed by 6 bases and the J gene end by 4 bases; junction bases not matched to a gene: 7. Germline loops: CDR1 SEHNR, CDR2 FQNEAQ (reference sequence). The covered CDR3 bases are TGTGCCAGCAGAGCCGGGGGGACCGCAGATACG. It translates to CASRAGGTADT. The whole CDR3 region reads CASRAGGTADTQYF.

This clone was found many times. The read gets to within 3 residues of the CDR3 end, and the germline J gene fills in the rest. V gene TRBV6-1 combines with J gene TRBJ2-7; 8 bases line up with TRBD2. After removal of 3 bases from V and 4 bases from J, the junction contained 8 bases not matched to a gene. CDR1 MNHNS and CDR2 SASEGT come from the germline V gene. The CDR3 has 15 residues. CDR3 amino acids: CASSDVPGGRYEQYF. The sequenced part of the CDR3 DNA is TGTGCCAGCAGTGATGTCCCGGGGGGGCGGTACGAG.

This clone showed up many times. The read is 3 residues too short to cover the CDR3 end, so that end is filled in from the germline J gene. The gene calls are TRBV7-8 and TRBJ2-1, with no clear D. Trimming took 3 bases from V and 4 from J, leaving 10 bases between them. This CDR3 is 14 amino acids long. Looked up from germline, CDR1 is SGHVS and CDR2 is FQNEAQ. CDR3: CASSLETVYNEQFF. The covered CDR3 bases are TGTGCCAGCAGCTTGGAGACTGTGTACAATGAG.

This clone was counted at least ten times. The missing CDR3 end, 3 residues past where the read stops, is filled in from the germline J gene. This chain joins TRBV20-1 and TRBJ1-1; the D is unclear. Germline CDR1 DFQATT, CDR2 SNEGSKA (reference sequence). Trimming cost V 5 bases and J 1 base, with 20 bases left between them. This CDR3 is built from 16 residues. The CDR3 loop reads CSAAPPGRAGNTEAFF. Incomplete CDR3 DNA: TGCAGTGCTGCGCCCCCTGGGCGGGCGGGGAACACTGAA.

The sequenced part of the CDR3 DNA is TGTGCCAGCACCGCGGCCCCCGCAGATACG. It is translated as CASTAAPADT. The CDR3 in full is CASTAAPADTQYF. The chain is built from TRBV7-9 and TRBJ2-3; D gene ambiguous. The read ends 3 residues early relative to the CDR3; the germline J gene fills the gap. In germline, CDR1 is SEHNR, CDR2 FQNEAQ (reference sequence). With 7 bases removed from V and 4 bases from J, the gap between germline ends came to 12 bases. CDR3 size: 13 residues.

With respect to this clone: A much larger clone sits a single nucleotide away, making a read error possible. The sequenced CDR3 bases are TGTGCCAGCAGGAGAGGACAGCTTAATTCACCA. This codes for CASRRGQLNSP. The complete CDR3 protein is CASRRGQLNSPLFF. The chain links TRBV6-2 or TRBV6-3 to TRBJ1-4, with a possible D match to TRBD1 (6 bases). The read terminates 3 residues ahead of where the CDR3 ends, so the germline J gene completes it. Germline assignment: CDR1 MNHEY and CDR2 SVGEGT. This CDR3 has 14 amino acids.

This clone was recorded a few times. Read sequence stops 3 residues before the CDR3 end, and the germline J gene provides the missing end. V usage is TRBV20-1 and J usage is TRBJ2-3; 8 bases match TRBD2. The CDR3 is 15 residues long. Looked up from germline, CDR1 is DFQATT and CDR2 is SNEGSKA (reference sequence). The CDR3 reads CSAMSGSFGNQPQYF. The CDR3 DNA, read in part, is TGCAGTGCTATGAGCGGGAGTTTTGGCAATCAGCCG.

This clone was counted many times. The CDR3 goes on 3 residues after the read ends, and that part is filled in from the germline J gene. The chain links TRBV19 to TRBJ1-2; D is undetermined. The length of the CDR3 is 13 residues. CDR1 LNHDA and CDR2 SQIVND come from the germline V gene (reference sequence). Trimming removed 7 bases at V and 7 bases at J, with 16 bases between. CDR3 DNA, as far as it was read: TGTGCCAGTATTGAGCGGGCAGGTGTTGGC. This sequence encodes CASIERAGVG. The whole CDR3 reads CASIERAGVGYTF. The full variable domain, with the rest looked up from reference TRBV19 and TRBJ1-2, is DGGITQSPKYLFRKEGQNVTLSCEQNLNHDAMYWYRQDPGQGLRLIYYSQIVNDFQKGDIAEGYSVSREKKESFPLTVTSAQKNPTAFYLCASIERAGVGYTFGSGTRLTVV.

This clone was observed at least ten times. Coverage ceases 3 residues before the CDR3 finishes, and the germline J gene fills in the end. This chain uses TRBV7-2 with TRBJ2-1; 7 nucleotides agree with TRBD2. Unmatched junction bases numbered 4, after V lost 5 bases and J lost 6 bases. From germline, CDR1 is SGHTA and CDR2 FQGNSA. This CDR3 spans 13 amino acids. CDR3 amino acids: CASSPRTSNEQFF. CDR3 DNA (partial): TGTGCCAGCAGCCCCCGGACTAGCAATGAG.

Ten or more counts support this clone. The read gets to within 3 residues of the CDR3 end, and the germline J gene fills in the rest. The chain joins TRBV30 to TRBJ2-7; 10 positions match TRBD1. From germline, CDR1 is GTSNPN and CDR2 SVGIG (reference sequence). This CDR3 has 14 residues. V dropped 3 bases and J dropped 5; count of bases not matched to a gene: 7. The sequenced part of the CDR3 DNA is TGTGCCTGGAGATCCGGGACAGGGGACCACGAG. This codes for CAWRSGTGDHE. Given in full, the CDR3 is CAWRSGTGDHEQYF.

This clone occurred many times. The sequence runs out 3 residues before the end of the CDR3; the remainder is reconstructed from the germline J gene. This chain connects TRBV20-1 to TRBJ1-5; 7 nucleotides agree with TRBD1. This CDR3 has 15 residues. Trimming cost V 2 bases and J 5 bases; bases outside gene matches: 9. Germline CDR1 DFQATT, CDR2 SNEGSKA (reference sequence). This CDR3 reads CSARPFGQVHQPQHF. The part of the CDR3 DNA that was read is TGCAGTGCTAGACCCTTCGGACAGGTCCATCAGCCC.

This clone appeared many times. The read is 3 residues too short to cover the CDR3 end, so that end is filled in from the germline J gene. The rearrangement links TRBV12-3 or TRBV12-4 to TRBJ1-1, with 9 bases aligning to TRBD1. The CDR3 runs to 14 residues. The sequenced CDR3 bases are TGTGCCAGCAGTCAACCGGGACAGGGTTTTAGG. Translated, it gives CASSQPGQGFR. In full, the CDR3 is CASSQPGQGFRAFF.